This TCR beta chain derives from a study of patients and donors after allogeneic stem cell transplantation. The junction had 7 bases not matched to a gene; V was cut back by 6 bases and J by 8 bases. The CDR3 has 14 amino acids. Each CDR3 protein gets one entry after TCRdb re-called the RT-PCR reads with MiXCR. The sample has tens of thousands of distinct CDR3 sequences; around 5% are singletons. This clonotype was picked up many times. The genes are TRBV12-3 or TRBV12-4 and TRBJ1-6; 7 nucleotides agree with TRBD1. The specimen was blood, either unsorted or a sorted T cell fraction (not recorded which). This TCR was sampled from a human donor who was either an allogeneic HSCT recipient or a stem cell or donor lymphocyte infusion donor (not recorded which). It is not recorded whose cells these are; they may come from a transplant donor. Written as DNA, the CDR3 is TGTGCCAGCAGATGGGGACAGATCGATTCACCCCTCCACTTT. It encodes CASRWGQIDSPLHF.